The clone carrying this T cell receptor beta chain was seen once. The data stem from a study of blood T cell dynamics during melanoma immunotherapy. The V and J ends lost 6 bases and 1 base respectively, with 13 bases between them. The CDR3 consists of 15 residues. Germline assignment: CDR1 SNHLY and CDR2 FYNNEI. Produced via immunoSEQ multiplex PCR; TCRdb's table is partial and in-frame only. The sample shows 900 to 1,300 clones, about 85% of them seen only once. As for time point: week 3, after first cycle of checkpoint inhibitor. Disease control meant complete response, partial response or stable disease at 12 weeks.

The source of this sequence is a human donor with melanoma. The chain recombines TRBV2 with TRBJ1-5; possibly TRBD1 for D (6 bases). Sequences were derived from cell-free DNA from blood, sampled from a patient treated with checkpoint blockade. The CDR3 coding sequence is TGTGCCAGCAGGGGAGACAGGTACAGCAATCAGCCCCAGCATTTT. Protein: CASRGDRYSNQPQHF.